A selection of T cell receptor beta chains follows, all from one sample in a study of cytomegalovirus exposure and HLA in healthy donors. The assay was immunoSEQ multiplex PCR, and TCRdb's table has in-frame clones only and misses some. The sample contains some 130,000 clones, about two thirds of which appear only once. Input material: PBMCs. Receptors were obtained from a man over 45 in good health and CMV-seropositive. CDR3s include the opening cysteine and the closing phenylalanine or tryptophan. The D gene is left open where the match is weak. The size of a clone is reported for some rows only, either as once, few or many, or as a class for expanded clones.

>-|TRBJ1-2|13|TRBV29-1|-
TGCAGCGCTCCCTCAACGCGGGGAGCTGGCTACACCTTC
CSAPSTRGAGYTF
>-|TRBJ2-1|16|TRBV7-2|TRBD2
TGTGCCAGCAGCTTAGGTTTCAGCGGGGGGAACAATGAGCAGTTCTTC
CASSLGFSGGNNEQFF
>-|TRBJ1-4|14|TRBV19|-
TGTGCCAGTAGTATCGGGGCCAGGGGTGAAAAACTGTTTTTT
CASSIGARGEKLFF
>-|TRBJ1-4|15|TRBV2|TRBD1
TGTGCCAGCCGTATCCAGGGGGCCGATAATGAAAAACTGTTTTTT
CASRIQGADNEKLFF
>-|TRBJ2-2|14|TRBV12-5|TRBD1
TGTGCTAGTGGCGACAGGGCGAGCACCGGGGAGCTGTTTTTT
CASGDRASTGELFF
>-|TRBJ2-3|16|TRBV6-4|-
TGTGCCAGCAGTGACTCAGTGGCTAGCGGCACAGATACGCAGTATTTT
CASSDSVASGTDTQYF
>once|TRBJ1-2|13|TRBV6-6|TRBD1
TGTGCCAGCAGTCCACAGGGGGACTATGGCTACACCTTC
CASSPQGDYGYTF
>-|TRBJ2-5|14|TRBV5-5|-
TGTGCCAGCAGCAGTTACAGGGATACGGAGACCCAGTACTTC
CASSSYRDTETQYF
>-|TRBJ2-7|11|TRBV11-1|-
TGTGCCAGCCAGGGGCGGTACGAGCAGTACTTC
CASQGRYEQYF
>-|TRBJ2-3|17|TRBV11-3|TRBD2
TGTGCCAGCAGCCATCTGACTAGCGGCACCAGGCCAGATACGCAGTATTTT
CASSHLTSGTRPDTQYF
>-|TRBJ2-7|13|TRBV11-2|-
TGTGCCAGCAGCCTTGACAGTACCTACGAGCAGTACTTC
CASSLDSTYEQYF
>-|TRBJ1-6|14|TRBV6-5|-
TGTGCCAGCAGAAGAACAGGGATTGGTTCACCCCTCCACTTT
CASRRTGIGSPLHF
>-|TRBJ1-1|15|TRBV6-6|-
TGTGCCAGCAGTCCCGGACAGCTGGATTGGACTGAAGCTTTCTTT
CASSPGQLDWTEAFF
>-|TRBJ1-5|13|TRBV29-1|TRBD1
TGCAGCGTTTGGGACAGGGGTCATCAGCCCCAGCATTTT
CSVWDRGHQPQHF
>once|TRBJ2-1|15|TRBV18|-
TGTGCCAGCTCACCACCGACGGCCCAGCGCAATGAGCAGTTCTTC
CASSPPTAQRNEQFF
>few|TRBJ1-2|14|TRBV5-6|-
TGTGCCAGCAGCTTGGCCTCAAGGGGGAACGGCTACACCTTC
CASSLASRGNGYTF